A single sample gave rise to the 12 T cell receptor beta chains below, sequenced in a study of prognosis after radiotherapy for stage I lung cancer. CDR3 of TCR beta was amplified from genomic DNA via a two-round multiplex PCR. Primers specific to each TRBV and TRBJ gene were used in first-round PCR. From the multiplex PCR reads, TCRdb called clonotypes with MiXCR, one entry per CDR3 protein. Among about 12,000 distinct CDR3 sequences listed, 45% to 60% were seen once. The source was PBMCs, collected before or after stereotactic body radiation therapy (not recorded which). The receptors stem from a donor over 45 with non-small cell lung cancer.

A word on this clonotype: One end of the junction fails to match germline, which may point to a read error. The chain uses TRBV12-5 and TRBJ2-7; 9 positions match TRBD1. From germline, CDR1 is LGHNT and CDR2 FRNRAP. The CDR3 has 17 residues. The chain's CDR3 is CVSGTPPDRQGVKEQYF. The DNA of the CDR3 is TGTGTTAGTGGGACCCCACCCGATAGACAGGGGGTGAAGGAGCAGTACTTC.

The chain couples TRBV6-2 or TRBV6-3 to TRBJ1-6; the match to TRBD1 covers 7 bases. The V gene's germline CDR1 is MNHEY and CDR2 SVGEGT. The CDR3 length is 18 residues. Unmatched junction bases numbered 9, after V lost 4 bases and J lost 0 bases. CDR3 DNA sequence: TGTGCCAGCAGTTTCCCCCCACAGGGGAGCTCCTATAATTCACCCCTCCACTTT. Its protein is CASSFPPQGSSYNSPLHF.

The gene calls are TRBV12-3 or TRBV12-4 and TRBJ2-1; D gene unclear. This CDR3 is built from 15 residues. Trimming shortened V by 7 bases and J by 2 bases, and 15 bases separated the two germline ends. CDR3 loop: CASNPTVVTYNEQFF. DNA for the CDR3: TGTGCCAGCAATCCAACAGTTGTCACCTACAATGAGCAGTTCTTC.

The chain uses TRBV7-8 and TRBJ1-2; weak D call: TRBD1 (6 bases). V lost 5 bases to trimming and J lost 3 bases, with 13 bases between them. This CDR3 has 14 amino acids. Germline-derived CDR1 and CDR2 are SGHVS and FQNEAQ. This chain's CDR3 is CASSREGGDYGYTF. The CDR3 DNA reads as TGTGCCAGCAGCCGAGAAGGGGGAGACTATGGCTACACCTTC.

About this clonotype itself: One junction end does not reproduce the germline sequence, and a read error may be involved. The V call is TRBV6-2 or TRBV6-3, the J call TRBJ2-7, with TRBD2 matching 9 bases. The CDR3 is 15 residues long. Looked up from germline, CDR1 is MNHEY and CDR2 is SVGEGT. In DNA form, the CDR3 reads TGTGCCGGCAGTCGGACTAGCGTGAGGTCCTACGAGCAGTACTTC. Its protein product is CAGSRTSVRSYEQYF.

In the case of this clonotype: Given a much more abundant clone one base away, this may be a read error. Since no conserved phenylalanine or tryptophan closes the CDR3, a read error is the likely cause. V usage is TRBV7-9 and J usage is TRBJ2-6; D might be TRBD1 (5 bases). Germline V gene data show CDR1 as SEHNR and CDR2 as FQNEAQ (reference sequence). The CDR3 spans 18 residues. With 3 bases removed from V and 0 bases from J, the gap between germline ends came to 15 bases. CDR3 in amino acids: CASSLWGYTLSGANVLTL. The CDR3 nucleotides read TGTGCCAGCAGCTTGTGGGGCTACACTCTCTCTGGGGCCAACGTCCTGACTCTC.

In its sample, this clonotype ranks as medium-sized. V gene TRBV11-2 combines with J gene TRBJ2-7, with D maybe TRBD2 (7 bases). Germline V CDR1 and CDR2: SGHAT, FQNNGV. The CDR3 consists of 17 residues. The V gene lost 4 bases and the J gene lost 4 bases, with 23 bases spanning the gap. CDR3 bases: TGTGCCAGCAGCTCCTTAGGGGGAGGGCCAAGACGATACGAGCAGTACTTC. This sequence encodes CASSSLGGGPRRYEQYF.

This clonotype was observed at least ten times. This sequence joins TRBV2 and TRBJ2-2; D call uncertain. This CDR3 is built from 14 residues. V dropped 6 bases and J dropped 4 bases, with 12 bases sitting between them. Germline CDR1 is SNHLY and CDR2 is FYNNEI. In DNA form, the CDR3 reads TGTGCCAGCAGACCGTTTGGACCCACCGGGGAGCTGTTTTTT. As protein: CASRPFGPTGELFF.

DNA for the CDR3: TGTGCCAGCAGCCTAACGACTCGCACAGATACGCAGTATTTT. It encodes CASSLTTRTDTQYF. This chain connects TRBV7-9 to TRBJ2-3; D is uncertain. Trimming took 5 bases from V and 1 from J, leaving 10 bases between them. The CDR3 extends over 14 amino acids. Germline V gene data show CDR1 as SEHNR and CDR2 as FQNEAQ (reference sequence).

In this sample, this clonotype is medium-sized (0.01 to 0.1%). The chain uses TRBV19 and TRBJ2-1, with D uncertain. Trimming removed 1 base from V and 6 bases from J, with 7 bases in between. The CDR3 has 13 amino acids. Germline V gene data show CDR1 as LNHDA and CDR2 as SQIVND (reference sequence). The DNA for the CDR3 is TGTGCCAGTAGTATAGGACGGATCAATGAGCAGTTCTTC. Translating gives CASSIGRINEQFF.

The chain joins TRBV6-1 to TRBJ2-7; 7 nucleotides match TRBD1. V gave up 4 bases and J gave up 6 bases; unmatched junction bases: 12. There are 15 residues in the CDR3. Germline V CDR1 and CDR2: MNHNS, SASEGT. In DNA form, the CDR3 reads TGTGCCAGCAGTGGTTCGGTACAGGGGAGCAGCGAGCAGTACTTC. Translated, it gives CASSGSVQGSSEQYF.

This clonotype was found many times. The CDR3 sequence is CASSLRDEQFF. The CDR3 DNA reads as TGTGCCAGCAGCTTAAGGGATGAGCAGTTCTTC. The chain uses TRBV5-4 and TRBJ2-1; no reliable D call. This CDR3 spans 11 amino acids. V was pared by 2 bases and J by 8 bases, with 5 bases between. Germline CDR1 and CDR2: SGHNT and YYREEE (reference sequence).